This T cell receptor beta chain was observed in a study of blood T cell repertoires in COVID-19. Overall study context: Samples came from the United States, Italy and Spain, spanning acute and convalescent COVID-19. PBMCs, B-cell-depleted T cells, or T cells were the source of the cDNA or gDNA that made up the material.

Per the original data handling: Amplification of reference gene primers was used by the study to estimate nucleated cell counts. The data were produced by immunoSEQ multiplex PCR, yet TCRdb's version contains in-frame clones alone and is incomplete. That table is the source of V, J and clone size, and D and trimming were worked out from the DNA. The table includes about 150,000 clones, about 85% detected once. CDR1 and CDR2 (germline): MDHEN, SYDVKM. V lost 3 bases and J lost 4; bases outside the gene matches: 3. The CDR3 contains 15 residues. The receptor comes from a woman in her seventies with acute or convalescent COVID-19. The rearrangement links TRBV28 to TRBJ1-4; TRBD1 agrees at 9 bases. Sequencing used peripheral blood. The CDR3 DNA reads TGTGCCAGCAGTTTGGAGGACAGGGGTAATGAAAAACTGTTTTTT. Residues: CASSLEDRGNEKLFF. Complete variable domain (other parts from reference TRBV28 and TRBJ1-4): DVKVTQSSRYLVKRTGEKVFLECVQDMDHENMFWYRQDPGLGLRLIYFSYDVKMKEKGDIPEGYSVSREKKERFSLILESASTNQTSMYLCASSLEDRGNEKLFFGSGTQLSVL.